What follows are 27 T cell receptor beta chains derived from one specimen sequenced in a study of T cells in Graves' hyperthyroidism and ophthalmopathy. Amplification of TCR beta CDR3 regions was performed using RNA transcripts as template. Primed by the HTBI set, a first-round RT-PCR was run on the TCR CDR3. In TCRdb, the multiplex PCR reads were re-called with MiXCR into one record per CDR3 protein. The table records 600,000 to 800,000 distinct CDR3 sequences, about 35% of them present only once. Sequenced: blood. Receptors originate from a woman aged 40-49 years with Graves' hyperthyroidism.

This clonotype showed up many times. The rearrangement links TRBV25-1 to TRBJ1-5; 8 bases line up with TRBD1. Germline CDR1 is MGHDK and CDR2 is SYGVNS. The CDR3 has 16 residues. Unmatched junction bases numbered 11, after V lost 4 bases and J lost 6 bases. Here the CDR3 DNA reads TGTGCCAGCAGTGGGACCTACAGGGGGGTAGTTCAGCCCCAGCATTTT. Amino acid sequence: CASSGTYRGVVQPQHF.

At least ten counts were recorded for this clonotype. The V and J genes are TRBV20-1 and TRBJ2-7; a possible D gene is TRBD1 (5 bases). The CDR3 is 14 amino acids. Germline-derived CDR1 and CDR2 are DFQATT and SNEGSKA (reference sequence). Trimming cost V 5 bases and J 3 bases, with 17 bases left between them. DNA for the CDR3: TGCAGTGCTCCCACAGGAGAGAGGTTCTACGAGCAGTACTTC. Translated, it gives CSAPTGERFYEQYF.

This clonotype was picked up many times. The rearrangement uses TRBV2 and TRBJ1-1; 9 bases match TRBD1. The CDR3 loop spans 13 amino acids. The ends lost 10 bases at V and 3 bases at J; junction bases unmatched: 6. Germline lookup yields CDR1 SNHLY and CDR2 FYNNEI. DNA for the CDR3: TGTGCCATAACCACAGGGGGCTACACTGAAGCTTTCTTT. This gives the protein CAITTGGYTEAFF. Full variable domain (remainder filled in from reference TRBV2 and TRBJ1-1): EPEVTQTPSHQVTQMGQEVILRCVPISNHLYFYWYRQILGQKVEFLVSFYNNEISEKSEIFDDQFSVERPDGSNFTLKIRSTKLEDSAMYFCAITTGGYTEAFFGQGTRLTVV.

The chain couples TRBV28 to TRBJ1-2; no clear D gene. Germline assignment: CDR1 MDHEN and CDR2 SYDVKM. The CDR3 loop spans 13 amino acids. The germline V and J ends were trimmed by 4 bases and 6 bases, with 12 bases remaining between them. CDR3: CASSWVEVDGYTF. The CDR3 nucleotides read TGTGCCAGCAGTTGGGTTGAAGTAGATGGCTACACCTTC.

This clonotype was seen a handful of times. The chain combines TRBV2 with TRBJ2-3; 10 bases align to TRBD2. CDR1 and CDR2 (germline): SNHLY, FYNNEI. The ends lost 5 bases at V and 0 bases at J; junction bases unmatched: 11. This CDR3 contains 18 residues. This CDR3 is CASSLRASGGSSTDTQYF. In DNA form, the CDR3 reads TGTGCCAGCAGTTTACGGGCTAGCGGGGGATCTAGCACAGATACGCAGTATTTT. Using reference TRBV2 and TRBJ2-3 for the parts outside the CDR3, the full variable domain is EPEVTQTPSHQVTQMGQEVILRCVPISNHLYFYWYRQILGQKVEFLVSFYNNEISEKSEIFDDQFSVERPDGSNFTLKIRSTKLEDSAMYFCASSLRASGGSSTDTQYFGPGTRLTVL.

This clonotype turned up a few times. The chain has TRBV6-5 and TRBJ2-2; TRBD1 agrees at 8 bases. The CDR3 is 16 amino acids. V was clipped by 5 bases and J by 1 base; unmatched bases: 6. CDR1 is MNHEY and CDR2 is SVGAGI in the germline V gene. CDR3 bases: TGTGCCAGCAGTGACTACGGGACAGGGAACACCGGGGAGCTGTTTTTT. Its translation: CASSDYGTGNTGELFF.

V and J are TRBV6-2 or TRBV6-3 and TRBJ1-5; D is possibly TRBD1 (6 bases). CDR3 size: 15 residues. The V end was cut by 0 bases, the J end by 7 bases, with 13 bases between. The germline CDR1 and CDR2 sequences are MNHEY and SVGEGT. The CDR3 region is CASSYSRQGRQPQHF. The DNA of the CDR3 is TGTGCCAGCAGTTACTCGCGGCAGGGGCGACAGCCCCAGCATTTT.

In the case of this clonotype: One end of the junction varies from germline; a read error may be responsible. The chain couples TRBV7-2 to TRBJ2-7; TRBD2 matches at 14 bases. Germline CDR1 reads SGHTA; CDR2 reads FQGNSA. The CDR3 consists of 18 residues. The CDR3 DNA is TGCGCCAGCAGCCAAGATGGGACTAGCGGGGGCGGAGGTTACGAGCAGTACTTC. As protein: CASSQDGTSGGGGYEQYF.

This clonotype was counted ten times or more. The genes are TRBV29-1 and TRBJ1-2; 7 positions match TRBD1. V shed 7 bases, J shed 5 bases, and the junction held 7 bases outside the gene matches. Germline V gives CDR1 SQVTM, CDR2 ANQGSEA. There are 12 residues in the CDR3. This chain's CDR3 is CSDHRGMYGYTF. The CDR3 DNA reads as TGCAGCGACCACAGGGGAATGTATGGCTACACCTTC.

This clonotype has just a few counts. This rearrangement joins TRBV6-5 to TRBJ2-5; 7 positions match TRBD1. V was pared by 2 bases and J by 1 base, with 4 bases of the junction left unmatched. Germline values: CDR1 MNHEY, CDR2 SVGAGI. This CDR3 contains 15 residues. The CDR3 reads CASSYIGTVQETQYF. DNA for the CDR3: TGTGCCAGCAGTTACATCGGGACAGTCCAAGAGACCCAGTACTTC.

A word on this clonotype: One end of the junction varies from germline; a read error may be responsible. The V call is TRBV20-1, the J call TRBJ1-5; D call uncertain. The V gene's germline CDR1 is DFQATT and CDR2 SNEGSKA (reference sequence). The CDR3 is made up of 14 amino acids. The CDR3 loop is CSARESGSNRPQHF. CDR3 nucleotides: TGCAGTGCTAGAGAATCGGGGAGCAATCGGCCCCAGCATTTT.

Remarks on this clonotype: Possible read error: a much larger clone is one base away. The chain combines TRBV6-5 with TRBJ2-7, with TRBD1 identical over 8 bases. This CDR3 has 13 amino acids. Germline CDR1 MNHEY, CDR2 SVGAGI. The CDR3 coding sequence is TGTGCCAACAGTTTCGGACAGGGTGACGAGCAGTACTTC. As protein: CANSFGQGDEQYF.

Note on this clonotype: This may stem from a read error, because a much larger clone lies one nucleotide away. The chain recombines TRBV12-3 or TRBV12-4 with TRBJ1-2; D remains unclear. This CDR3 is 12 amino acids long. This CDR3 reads CASSYGDYGCTF. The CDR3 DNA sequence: TGTGCCAGCAGTTACGGAGACTATGGCTGCACCTTC.

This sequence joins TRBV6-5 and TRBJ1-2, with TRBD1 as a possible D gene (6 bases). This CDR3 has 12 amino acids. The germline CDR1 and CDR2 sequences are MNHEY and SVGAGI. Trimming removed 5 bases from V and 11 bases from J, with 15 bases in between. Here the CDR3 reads CASSPSSGVYTF. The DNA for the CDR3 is TGTGCCAGCAGTCCCAGCTCAGGGGTATACACCTTC.

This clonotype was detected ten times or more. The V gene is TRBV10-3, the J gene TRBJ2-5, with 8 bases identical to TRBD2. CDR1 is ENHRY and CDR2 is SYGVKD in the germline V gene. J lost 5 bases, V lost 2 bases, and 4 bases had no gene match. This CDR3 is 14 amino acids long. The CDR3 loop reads CAISEPTSEETQYF. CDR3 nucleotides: TGTGCCATCAGTGAGCCGACTAGCGAGGAGACCCAGTACTTC.

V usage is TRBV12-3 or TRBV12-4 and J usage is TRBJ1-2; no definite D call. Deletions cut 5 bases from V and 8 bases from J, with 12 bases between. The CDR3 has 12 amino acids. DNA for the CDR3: TGTGCCAGCAGTGAGTCAACGGGCGGCTACACCTTC. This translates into CASSESTGGYTF.

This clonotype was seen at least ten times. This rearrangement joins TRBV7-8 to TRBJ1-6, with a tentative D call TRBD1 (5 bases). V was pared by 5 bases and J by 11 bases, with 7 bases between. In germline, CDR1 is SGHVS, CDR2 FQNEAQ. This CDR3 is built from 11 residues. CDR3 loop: CASSPGPPLHF. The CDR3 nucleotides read TGTGCCAGCAGCCCGGGGCCACCCCTCCACTTT. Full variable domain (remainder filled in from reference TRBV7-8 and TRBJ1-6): GAGVSQSPRYKVAKRGQDVALRCDPISGHVSLFWYQQALGQGPEFLTYFQNEAQLDKSGLPSDRFFAERPEGSVSTLKIQRTQQEDSAVYLCASSPGPPLHFGNGTRLTVT.

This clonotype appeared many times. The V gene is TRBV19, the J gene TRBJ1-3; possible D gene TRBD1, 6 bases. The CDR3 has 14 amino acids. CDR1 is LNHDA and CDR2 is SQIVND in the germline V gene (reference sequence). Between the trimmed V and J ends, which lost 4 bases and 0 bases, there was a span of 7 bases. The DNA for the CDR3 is TGTGCCAGTAGTAGACAGGCCTCTGGAAACACCATATATTTT. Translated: CASSRQASGNTIYF.

Here the CDR3 DNA reads TGTGCCAGCAGCCCGGACAGGGAGGATGAAAAACTGTTTTTT. The encoded protein is CASSPDREDEKLFF. V usage is TRBV10-3 and J usage is TRBJ1-4; 8 positions match TRBD1. The CDR3 length is 14 residues. Germline V gene lookup returns CDR1 ENHRY and CDR2 SYGVKD. J was trimmed by 6 bases and V by 10 bases; bases with no gene match: 10.

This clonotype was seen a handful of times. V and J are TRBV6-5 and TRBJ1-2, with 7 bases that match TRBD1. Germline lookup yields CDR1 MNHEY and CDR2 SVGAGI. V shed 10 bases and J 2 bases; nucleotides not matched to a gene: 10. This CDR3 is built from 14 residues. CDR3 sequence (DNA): TGTGCCACCCGAGATCCGACAGGGAACTATGGCTACACCTTC. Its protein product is CATRDPTGNYGYTF.

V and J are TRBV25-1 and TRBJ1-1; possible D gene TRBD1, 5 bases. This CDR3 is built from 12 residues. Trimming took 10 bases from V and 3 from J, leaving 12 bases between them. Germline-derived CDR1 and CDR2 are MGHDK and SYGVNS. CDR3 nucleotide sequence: TGTGCCACCAGGGACGGTTACACTGAAGCTTTCTTT. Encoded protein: CATRDGYTEAFF.

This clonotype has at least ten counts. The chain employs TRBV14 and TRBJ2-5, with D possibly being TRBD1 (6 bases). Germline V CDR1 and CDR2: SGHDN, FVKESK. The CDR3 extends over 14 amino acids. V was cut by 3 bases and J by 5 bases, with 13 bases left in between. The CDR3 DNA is TGTGCCAGCAGCCACATCCAGGGGCGGGAGACCCAGTACTTC. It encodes CASSHIQGRETQYF.

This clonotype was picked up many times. The CDR3 reads CASSESSKVEYDGYTF. The CDR3 nucleotides are TGCGCCAGCAGTGAGTCGAGTAAGGTGGAATATGATGGCTACACCTTC. The rearrangement uses TRBV10-2 and TRBJ1-2; no firm D call. CDR3 size: 16 residues. Germline V gene sequence: CDR1 WSHSY, CDR2 SAAADI. V was shortened by 0 bases and J by 6 bases, with 17 bases between the two germline ends.

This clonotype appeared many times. CDR3 sequence (DNA): TGTGCCAGCAGTTTCCCCGGGGCCAACGTCCTGACTTTC. Translating it yields CASSFPGANVLTF. The chain carries TRBV12-3 or TRBV12-4 and TRBJ2-6; D unclear. This CDR3 comprises 13 residues. Trimming pared 3 bases from V and 4 bases from J, leaving 4 bases between.

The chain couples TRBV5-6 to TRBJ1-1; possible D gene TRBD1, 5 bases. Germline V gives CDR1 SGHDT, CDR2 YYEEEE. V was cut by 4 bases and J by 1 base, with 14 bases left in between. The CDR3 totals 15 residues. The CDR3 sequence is CASSDTTGENTEAFF. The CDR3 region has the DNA TGTGCCAGCAGCGACACCACAGGAGAGAACACTGAAGCTTTCTTT.

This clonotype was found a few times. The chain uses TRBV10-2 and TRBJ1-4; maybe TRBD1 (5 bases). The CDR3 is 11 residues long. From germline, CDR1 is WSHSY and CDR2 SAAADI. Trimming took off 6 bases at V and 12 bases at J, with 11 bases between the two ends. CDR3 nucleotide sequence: TGCGCCAGCAGGGCCAGGGCGGAACTGTTTTTT. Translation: CASRARAELFF.

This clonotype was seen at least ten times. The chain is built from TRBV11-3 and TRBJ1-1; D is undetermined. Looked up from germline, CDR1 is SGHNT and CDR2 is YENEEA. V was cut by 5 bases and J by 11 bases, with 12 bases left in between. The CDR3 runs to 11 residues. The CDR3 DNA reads TGTGCCAGCAGCAAGGACGGGCGTGCTTTCTTT. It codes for CASSKDGRAFF. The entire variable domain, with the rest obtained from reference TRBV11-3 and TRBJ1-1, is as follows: EAGVVQSPRYKIIEKKQPVAFWCNPISGHNTLYWYLQNLGQGPELLIRYENEEAVDDSQLPKDRFSAERLKGVDSTLKIQPAELGDSAVYLCASSKDGRAFFGQGTRLTVV.